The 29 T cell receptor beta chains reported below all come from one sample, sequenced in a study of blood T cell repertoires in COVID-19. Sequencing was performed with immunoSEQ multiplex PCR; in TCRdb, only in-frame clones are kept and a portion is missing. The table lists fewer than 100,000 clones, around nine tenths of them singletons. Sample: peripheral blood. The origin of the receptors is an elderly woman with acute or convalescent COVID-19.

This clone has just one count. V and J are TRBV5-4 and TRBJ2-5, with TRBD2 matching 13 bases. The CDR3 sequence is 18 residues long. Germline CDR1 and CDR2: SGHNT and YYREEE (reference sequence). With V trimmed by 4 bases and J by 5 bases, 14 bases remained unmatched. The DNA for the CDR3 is TGTGCCAGCAGCCCTCTTCCGACTAGCGGGGGGAGGGGGGAGACCCAGTACTTC. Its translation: CASSPLPTSGGRGETQYF.

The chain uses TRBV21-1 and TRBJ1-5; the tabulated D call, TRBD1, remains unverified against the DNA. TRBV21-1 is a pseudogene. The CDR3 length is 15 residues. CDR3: CASSKAAGFGQPQHF. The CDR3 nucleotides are TGTGCCAGCAGCAAGGCCGCAGGGTTTGGTCAGCCCCAGCATTTT.

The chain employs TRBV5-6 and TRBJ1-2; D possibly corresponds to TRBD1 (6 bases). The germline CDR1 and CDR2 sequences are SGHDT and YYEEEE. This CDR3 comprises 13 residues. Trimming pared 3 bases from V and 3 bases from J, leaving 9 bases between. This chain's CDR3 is CASSSRTDYGYTF. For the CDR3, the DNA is TGTGCCAGCAGCTCCCGGACAGACTATGGCTACACCTTC.

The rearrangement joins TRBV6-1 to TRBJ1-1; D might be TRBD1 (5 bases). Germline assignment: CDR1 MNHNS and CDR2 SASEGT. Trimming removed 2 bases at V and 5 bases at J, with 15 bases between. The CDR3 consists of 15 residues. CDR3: CASSEPRGVSTEAFF. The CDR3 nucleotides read TGTGCCAGCAGTGAACCCCGGGGGGTGAGTACTGAAGCTTTCTTT.

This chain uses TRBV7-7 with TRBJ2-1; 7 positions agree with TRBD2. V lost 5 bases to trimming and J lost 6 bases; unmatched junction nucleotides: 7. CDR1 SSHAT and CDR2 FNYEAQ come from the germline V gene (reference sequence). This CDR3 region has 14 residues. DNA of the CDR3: TGTGCCAGCAGCCGGGCCGGGGGGTTCAATGAGCAGTTCTTC. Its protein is CASSRAGGFNEQFF.

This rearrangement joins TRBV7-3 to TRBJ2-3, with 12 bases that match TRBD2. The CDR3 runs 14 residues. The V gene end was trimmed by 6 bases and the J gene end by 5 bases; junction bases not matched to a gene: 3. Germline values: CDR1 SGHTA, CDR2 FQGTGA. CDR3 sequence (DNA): TGTGCCAGCAGACGGGGACTAGCGGGAGATACGCAGTATTTT. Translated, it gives CASRRGLAGDTQYF.

CDR3 in DNA: TGCAGTGCTAGTTACAGGGCAGAAGAGACCCAGTACTTC. Amino acid sequence: CSASYRAEETQYF. This chain joins TRBV20-1 and TRBJ2-5, with D tentatively TRBD1 (6 bases). Germline CDR1 and CDR2: DFQATT and SNEGSKA (reference sequence). The germline V and J ends were trimmed by 3 bases and 3 bases, with 11 bases remaining between them. The CDR3 is 13 residues long.

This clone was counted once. CDR3 nucleotide sequence: TGTGCCAGCAGCCTCCAGCGGATTGAGCAGTTCTTC. Translating it yields CASSLQRIEQFF. The chain carries TRBV11-2 and TRBJ2-1; D might be TRBD2 (5 bases). V shed 5 bases and J shed 9 bases, with 11 bases lying between them. The CDR3 totals 12 residues. Looked up from germline, CDR1 is SGHAT and CDR2 is FQNNGV.

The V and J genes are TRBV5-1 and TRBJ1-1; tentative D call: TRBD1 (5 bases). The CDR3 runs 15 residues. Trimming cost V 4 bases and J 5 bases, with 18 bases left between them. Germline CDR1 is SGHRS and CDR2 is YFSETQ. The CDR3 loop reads CASSPTGGGETEAFF. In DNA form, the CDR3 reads TGCGCCAGCAGCCCCACCGGGGGAGGGGAGACTGAAGCTTTCTTT.

The CDR3 DNA follows: TGTGCCAGCAGTCGGGGTTACGAGCAGTACTTC. It specifies CASSRGYEQYF. The chain uses TRBV28 and TRBJ2-7; perhaps TRBD2 as D (5 bases). This CDR3 region has 11 residues. Germline values: CDR1 MDHEN, CDR2 SYDVKM. Trimming left V 5 bases short and J 4 bases short, with 6 bases between.

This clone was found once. In DNA form, the CDR3 reads TGTGCCAGCAGCTGGACAGGGGATAACACCGGGGAGCTGTTTTTT. Translation gives CASSWTGDNTGELFF. The chain employs TRBV5-6 and TRBJ2-2; 9 nucleotides match TRBD1. Trimming removed 3 bases from V and 2 bases from J; junction bases left unmatched: 2. The CDR3 is 15 residues long. Germline CDR1 and CDR2: SGHDT and YYEEEE.

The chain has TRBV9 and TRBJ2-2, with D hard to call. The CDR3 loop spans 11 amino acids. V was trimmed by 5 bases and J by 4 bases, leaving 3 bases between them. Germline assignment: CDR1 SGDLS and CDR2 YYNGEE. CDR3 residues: CASSITGELFF. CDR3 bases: TGTGCCAGCAGTATCACCGGGGAGCTGTTTTTT.

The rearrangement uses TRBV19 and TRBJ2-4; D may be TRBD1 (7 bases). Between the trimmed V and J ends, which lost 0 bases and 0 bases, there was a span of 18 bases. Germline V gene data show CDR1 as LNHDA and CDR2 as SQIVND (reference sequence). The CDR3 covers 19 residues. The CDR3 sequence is CASSIDRGTVNLAKNIQYF. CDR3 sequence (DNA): TGTGCCAGTAGTATAGATCGCGGGACAGTCAACCTAGCCAAAAACATTCAGTACTTC. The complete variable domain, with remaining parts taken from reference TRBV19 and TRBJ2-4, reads DGGITQSPKYLFRKEGQNVTLSCEQNLNHDAMYWYRQDPGQGLRLIYYSQIVNDFQKGDIAEGYSVSREKKESFPLTVTSAQKNPTAFYLCASSIDRGTVNLAKNIQYFGAGTRLSVL.

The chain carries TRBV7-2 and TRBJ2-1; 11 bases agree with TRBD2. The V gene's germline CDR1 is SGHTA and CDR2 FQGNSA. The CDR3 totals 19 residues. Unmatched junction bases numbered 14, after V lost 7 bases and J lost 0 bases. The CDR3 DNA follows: TGTGCCAGCACCCTTGGGACTAGCGGTTACCAGCGCTCCTACAATGAGCAGTTCTTC. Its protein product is CASTLGTSGYQRSYNEQFF.

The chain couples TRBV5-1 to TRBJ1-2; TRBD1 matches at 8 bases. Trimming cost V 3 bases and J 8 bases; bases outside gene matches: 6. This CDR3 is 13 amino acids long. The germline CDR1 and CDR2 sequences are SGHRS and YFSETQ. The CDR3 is CASSSDRVSGYTF. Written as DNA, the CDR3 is TGCGCCAGCAGCTCGGACAGGGTTAGCGGCTACACCTTC.

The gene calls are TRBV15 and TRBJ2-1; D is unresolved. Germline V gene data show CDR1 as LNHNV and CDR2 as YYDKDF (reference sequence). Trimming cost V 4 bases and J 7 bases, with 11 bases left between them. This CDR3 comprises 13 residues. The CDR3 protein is CATSNPGSNEQFF. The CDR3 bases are TGTGCCACCAGCAACCCCGGGTCAAATGAGCAGTTCTTC.

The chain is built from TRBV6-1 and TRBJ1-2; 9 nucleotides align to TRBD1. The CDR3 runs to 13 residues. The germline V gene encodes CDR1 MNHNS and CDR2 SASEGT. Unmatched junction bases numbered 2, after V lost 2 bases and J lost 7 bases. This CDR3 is CASSEKTGGGYTF. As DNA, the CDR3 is TGTGCCAGCAGTGAAAAGACAGGGGGTGGCTACACCTTC.

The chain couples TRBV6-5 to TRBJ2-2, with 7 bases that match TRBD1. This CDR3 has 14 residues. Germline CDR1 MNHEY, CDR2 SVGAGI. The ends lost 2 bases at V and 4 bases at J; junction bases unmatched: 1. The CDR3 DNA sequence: TGTGCCAGCAGTTACGGGACAGCCACCGGGGAGCTGTTTTTT. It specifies CASSYGTATGELFF.

CDR3: CASSPGTGDTGELFF. For the CDR3, the DNA is TGTGCCAGCAGCCCCGGGACAGGGGACACCGGGGAGCTGTTTTTT. This chain links TRBV3-1 (or the pseudogene TRBV3-2) with TRBJ2-2, with 10 nucleotides matching TRBD1. CDR1 is LGHDT, CDR2 YNNKEL, per germline (reference sequence). Germline trimming cut 4 bases from V and 3 bases from J; bases unmatched to any gene: 2. This CDR3 has 15 residues.

The CDR3 reads CASSSNRRGVNTEAFF. CDR3 nucleotide sequence: TGTGCCAGCAGCTCTAACCGCCGGGGTGTCAACACTGAAGCTTTCTTT. This chain uses TRBV7-8 with TRBJ1-1; unclear D gene. Germline CDR1 reads SGHVS; CDR2 reads FQNEAQ. Trimming pared 4 bases from V and 2 bases from J, leaving 17 bases between. The CDR3 loop spans 16 amino acids.

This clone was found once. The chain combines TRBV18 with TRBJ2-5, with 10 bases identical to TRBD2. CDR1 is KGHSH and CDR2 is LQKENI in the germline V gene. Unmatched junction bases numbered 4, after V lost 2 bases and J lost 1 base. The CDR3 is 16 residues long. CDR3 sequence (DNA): TGTGCCAGCTCACCAGTTAGCGGGGGGATCCAAGAGACCCAGTACTTC. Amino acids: CASSPVSGGIQETQYF. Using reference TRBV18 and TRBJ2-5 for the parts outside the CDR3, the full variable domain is NAGVMQNPRHLVRRRGQEARLRCSPMKGHSHVYWYRQLPEEGLKFMVYLQKENIIDESGMPKERFSAEFPKEGPSILRIQQVVRGDSAAYFCASSPVSGGIQETQYFGPGTRLLVL.

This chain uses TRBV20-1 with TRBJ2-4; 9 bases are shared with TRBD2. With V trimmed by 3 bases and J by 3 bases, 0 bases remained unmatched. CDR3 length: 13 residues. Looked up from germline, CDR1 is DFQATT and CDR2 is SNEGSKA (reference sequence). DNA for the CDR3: TGCAGTGCTAGTAGCGGGGGCAAAAACATTCAGTACTTC. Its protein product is CSASSGGKNIQYF.

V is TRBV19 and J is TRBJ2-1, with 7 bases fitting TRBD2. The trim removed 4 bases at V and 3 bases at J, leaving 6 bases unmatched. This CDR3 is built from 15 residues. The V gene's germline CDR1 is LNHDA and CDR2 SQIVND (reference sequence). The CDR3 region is CASSTSGTLYNEQFF. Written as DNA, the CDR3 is TGTGCCAGTAGTACCAGCGGGACCCTCTACAATGAGCAGTTCTTC.

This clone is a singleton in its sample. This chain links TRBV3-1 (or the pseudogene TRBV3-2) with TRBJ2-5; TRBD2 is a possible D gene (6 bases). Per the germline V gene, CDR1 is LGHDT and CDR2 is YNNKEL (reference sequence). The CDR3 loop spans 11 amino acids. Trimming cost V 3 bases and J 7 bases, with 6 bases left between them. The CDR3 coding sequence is TGTGCCAGCAGCCAGGGGGGGACCCAGTACTTC. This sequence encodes CASSQGGTQYF.

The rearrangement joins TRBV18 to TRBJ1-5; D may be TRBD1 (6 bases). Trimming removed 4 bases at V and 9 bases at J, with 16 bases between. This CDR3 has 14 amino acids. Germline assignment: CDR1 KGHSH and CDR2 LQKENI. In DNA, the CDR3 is TGTGCCAGCTCACTTGACAGGTCCGGTAGGCCCCAGCATTTT. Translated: CASSLDRSGRPQHF.

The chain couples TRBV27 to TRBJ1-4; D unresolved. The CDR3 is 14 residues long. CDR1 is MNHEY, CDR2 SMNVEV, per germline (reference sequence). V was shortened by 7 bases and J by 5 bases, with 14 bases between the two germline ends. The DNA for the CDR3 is TGTGCCAGCAAACGAGGATCCATGAATGAAAAACTGTTTTTT. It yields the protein CASKRGSMNEKLFF.

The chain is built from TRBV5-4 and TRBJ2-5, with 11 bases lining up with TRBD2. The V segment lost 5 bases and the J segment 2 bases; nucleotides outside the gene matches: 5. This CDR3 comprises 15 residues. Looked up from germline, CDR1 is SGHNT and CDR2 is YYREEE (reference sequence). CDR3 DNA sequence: TGTGCCAGCAGACGGGGGACTAGCGGACAAGAGACCCAGTACTTC. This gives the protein CASRRGTSGQETQYF.

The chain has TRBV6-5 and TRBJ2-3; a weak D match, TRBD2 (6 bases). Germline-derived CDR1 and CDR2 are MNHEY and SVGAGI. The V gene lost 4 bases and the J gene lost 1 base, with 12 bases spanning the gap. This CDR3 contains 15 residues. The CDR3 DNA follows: TGTGCCAGCAGTTCGGACTATCTGGGCACAGATACGCAGTATTTT. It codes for CASSSDYLGTDTQYF.

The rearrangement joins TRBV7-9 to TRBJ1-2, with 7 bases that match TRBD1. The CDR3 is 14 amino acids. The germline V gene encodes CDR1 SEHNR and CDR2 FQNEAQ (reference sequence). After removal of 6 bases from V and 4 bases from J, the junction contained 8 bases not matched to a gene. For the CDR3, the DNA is TGTGCCAGCAGTCCGCGACAGGGAGCCTATGGCTACACCTTC. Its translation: CASSPRQGAYGYTF.